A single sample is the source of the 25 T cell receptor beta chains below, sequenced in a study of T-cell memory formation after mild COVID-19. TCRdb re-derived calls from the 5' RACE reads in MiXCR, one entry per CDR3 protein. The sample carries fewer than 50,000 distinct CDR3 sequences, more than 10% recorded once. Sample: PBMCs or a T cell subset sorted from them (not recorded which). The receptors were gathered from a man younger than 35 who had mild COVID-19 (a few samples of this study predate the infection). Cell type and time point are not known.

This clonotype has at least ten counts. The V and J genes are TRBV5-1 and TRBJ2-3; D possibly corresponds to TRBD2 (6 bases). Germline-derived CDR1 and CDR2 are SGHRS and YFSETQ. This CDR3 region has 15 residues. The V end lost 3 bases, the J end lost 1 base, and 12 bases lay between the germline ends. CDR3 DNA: TGCGCCAGCAGCTCAGGCACGGGGGGCACAGATACGCAGTATTTT. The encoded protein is CASSSGTGGTDTQYF.

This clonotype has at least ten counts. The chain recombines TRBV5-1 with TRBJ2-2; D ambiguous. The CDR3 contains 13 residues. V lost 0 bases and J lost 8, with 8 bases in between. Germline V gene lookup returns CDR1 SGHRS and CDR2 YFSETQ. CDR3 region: CASSLGSSGELFF. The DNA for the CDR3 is TGCGCCAGCAGCTTGGGGTCCTCTGGGGAGCTGTTTTTT.

The CDR3: CASSAGIGGGTDTQYF. CDR3 sequence (DNA): TGTGCCAGCAGCGCGGGTATCGGGGGCGGGACAGATACGCAGTATTTT. This chain connects TRBV12-3 or TRBV12-4 to TRBJ2-3, with D perhaps matching TRBD1 or TRBD2 (6 bases each). Trimming removed 6 bases from V and 3 bases from J, with 19 bases in between. CDR3 length equals 16 residues.

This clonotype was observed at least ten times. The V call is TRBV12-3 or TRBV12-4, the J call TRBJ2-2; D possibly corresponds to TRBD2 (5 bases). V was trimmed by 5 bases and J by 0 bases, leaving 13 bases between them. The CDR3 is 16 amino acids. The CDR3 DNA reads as TGTGCCAGCAGTCCCCGGGGAGCGTCGAACACCGGGGAGCTGTTTTTT. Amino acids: CASSPRGASNTGELFF.

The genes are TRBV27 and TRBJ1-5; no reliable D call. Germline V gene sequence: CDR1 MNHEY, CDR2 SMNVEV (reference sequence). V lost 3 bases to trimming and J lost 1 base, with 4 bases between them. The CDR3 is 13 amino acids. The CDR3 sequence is CASSFKSNQPQHF. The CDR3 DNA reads TGTGCCAGCAGTTTCAAGAGCAATCAGCCCCAGCATTTT.

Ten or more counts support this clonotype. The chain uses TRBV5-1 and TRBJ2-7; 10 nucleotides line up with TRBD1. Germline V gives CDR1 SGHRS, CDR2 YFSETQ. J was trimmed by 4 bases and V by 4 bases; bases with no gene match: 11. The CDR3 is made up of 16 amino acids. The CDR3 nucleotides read TGCGCCAGCAGCCGAGAGCCGGGACAGGGGCTGTACGAGCAGTACTTC. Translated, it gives CASSREPGQGLYEQYF.

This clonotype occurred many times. This CDR3 is CASSLERGYYEQYV. The DNA of the CDR3 is TGTGCCAGCAGCTTAGAAAGGGGGTACTACGAGCAGTACGTC. This rearrangement joins TRBV7-2 to TRBJ2-7; a possible D gene is TRBD1 (6 bases). Per germline, CDR1 SGHTA and CDR2 FQGNSA. The V and J ends lost 1 base and 3 bases respectively, with 10 bases between them. CDR3 length: 14 amino acids.

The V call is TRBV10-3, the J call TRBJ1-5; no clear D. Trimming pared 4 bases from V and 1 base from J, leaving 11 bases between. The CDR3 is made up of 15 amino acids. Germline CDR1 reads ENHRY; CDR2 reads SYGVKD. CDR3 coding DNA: TGTGCCATCAGTGCGGACCTGATCAGCAATCAGCCCCAGCATTTT. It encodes CAISADLISNQPQHF.

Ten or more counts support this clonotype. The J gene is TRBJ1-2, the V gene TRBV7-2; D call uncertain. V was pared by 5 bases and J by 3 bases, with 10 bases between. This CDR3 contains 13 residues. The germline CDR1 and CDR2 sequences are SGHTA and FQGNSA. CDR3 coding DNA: TGTGCCAGCAGCCTAGACCAGCACTATGGCTACACCTTC. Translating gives CASSLDQHYGYTF.

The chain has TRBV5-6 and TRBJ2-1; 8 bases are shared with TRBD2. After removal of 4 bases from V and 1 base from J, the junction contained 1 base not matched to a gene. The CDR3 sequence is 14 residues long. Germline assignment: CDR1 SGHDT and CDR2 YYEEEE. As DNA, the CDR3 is TGTGCCAGCAGCCGCGGGAGGTCCTACAATGAGCAGTTCTTC. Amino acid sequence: CASSRGRSYNEQFF.

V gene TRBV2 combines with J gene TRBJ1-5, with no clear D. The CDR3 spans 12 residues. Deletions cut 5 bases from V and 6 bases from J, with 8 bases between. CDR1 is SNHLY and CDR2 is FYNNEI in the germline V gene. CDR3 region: CASSSELQPQHF. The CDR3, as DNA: TGTGCCAGCAGTTCGGAACTTCAGCCCCAGCATTTT.

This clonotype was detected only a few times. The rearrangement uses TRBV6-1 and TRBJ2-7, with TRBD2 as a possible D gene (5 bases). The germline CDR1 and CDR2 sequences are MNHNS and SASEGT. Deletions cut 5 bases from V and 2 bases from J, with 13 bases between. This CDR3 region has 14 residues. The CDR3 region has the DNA TGTGCCAGCAGTTTCTACCAGGAGGCCTACGAGCAGTACTTC. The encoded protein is CASSFYQEAYEQYF.

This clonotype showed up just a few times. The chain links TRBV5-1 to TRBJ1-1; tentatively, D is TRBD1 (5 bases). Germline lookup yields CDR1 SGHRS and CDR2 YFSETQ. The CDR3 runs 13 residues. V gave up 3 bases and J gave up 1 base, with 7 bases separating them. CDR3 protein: CASSWTRNTEAFF. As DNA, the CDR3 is TGCGCCAGCAGCTGGACAAGGAACACTGAAGCTTTCTTT.

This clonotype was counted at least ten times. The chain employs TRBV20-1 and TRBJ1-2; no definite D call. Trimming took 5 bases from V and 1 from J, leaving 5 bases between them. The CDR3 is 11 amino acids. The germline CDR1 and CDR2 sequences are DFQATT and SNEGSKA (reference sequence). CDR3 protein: CSAPDNYGYTF. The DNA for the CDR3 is TGCAGTGCTCCAGATAACTATGGCTACACCTTC.

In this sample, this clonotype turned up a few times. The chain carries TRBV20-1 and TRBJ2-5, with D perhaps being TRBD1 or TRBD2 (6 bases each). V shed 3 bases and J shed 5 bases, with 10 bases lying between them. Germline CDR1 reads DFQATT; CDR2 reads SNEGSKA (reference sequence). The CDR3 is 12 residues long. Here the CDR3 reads CSARQGRETQYF. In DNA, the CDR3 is TGCAGTGCTAGGCAGGGGAGGGAGACCCAGTACTTC.

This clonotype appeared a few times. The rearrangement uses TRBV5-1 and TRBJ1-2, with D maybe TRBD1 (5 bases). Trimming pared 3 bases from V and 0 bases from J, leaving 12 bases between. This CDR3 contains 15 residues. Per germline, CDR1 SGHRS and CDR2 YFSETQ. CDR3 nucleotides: TGCGCCAGCAGCTGGAACGACAGACCTAACTATGGCTACACCTTC. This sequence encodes CASSWNDRPNYGYTF.

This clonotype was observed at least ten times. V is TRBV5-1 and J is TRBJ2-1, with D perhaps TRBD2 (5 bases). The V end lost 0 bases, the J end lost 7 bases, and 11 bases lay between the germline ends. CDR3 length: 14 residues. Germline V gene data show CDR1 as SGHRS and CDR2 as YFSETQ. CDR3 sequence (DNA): TGCGCCAGCAGCTTGGCATCCCCGGGGAATGAGCAGTTCTTC. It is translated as CASSLASPGNEQFF. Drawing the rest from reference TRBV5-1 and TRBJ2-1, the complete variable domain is KAGVTQTPRYLIKTRGQQVTLSCSPISGHRSVSWYQQTPGQGLQFLFEYFSETQRNKGNFPGRFSGRQFSNSRSEMNVSTLELGDSALYLCASSLASPGNEQFFGPGTRLTVL.

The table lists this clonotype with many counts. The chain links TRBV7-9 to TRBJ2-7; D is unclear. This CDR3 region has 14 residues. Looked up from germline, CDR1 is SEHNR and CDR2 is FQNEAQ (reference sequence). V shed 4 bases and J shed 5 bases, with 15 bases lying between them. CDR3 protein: CASSSTPLKHEQYV. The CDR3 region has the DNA TGTGCCAGCAGCTCGACACCCCTCAAGCACGAGCAGTACGTC.

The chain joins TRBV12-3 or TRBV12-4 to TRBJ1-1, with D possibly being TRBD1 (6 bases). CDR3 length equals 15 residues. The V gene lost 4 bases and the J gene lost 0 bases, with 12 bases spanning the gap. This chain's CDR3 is CASSSGVILNTEAFF. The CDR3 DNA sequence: TGTGCCAGCAGTTCAGGGGTCATCTTGAACACTGAAGCTTTCTTT.

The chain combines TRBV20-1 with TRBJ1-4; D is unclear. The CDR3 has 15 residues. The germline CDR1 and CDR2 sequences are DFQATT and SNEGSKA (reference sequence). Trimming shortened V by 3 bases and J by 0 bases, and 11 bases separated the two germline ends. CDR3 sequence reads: CSASETLATNEKLFF. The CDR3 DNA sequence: TGCAGTGCTAGCGAGACACTCGCAACTAATGAAAAACTGTTTTTT.

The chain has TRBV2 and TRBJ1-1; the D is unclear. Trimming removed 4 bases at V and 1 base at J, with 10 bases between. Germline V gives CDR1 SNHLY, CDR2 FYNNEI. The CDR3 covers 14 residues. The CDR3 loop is CASSGAYQNTEAFF. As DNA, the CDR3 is TGTGCCAGCAGTGGGGCATATCAGAACACTGAAGCTTTCTTT. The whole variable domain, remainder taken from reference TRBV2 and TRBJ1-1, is EPEVTQTPSHQVTQMGQEVILRCVPISNHLYFYWYRQILGQKVEFLVSFYNNEISEKSEIFDDQFSVERPDGSNFTLKIRSTKLEDSAMYFCASSGAYQNTEAFFGQGTRLTVV.

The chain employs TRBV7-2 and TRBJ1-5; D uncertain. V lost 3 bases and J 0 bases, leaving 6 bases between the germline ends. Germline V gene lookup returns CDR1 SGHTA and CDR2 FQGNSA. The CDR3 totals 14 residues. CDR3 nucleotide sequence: TGTGCCAGCAGCTTTTTGGTTAGCAATCAGCCCCAGCATTTT. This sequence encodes CASSFLVSNQPQHF.

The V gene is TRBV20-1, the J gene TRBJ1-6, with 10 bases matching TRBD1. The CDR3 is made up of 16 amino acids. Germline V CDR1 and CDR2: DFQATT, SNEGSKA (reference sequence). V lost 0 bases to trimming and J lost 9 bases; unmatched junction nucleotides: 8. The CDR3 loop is CSARDPMTGGTSPLHF. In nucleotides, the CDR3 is TGCAGTGCTAGAGATCCGATGACAGGGGGCACTTCACCCCTCCACTTT.

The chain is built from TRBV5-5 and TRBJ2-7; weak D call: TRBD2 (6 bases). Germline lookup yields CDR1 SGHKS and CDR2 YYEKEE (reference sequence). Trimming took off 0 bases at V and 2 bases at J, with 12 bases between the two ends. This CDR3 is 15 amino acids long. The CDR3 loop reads CASSLVGLPTYEQYF. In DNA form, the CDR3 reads TGTGCCAGCAGCTTGGTCGGACTACCGACCTACGAGCAGTACTTC.

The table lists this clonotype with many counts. CDR3 amino acids: CATSHRLGNQPQHF. The CDR3 DNA sequence: TGTGCCACCAGTCATCGCCTGGGTAATCAGCCCCAGCATTTT. The chain joins TRBV24-1 to TRBJ1-5; the D is unclear. Germline CDR1 KGHDR, CDR2 SFDVKD. Trimming left V 6 bases short and J 4 bases short, with 12 bases between. This CDR3 spans 14 amino acids.